Sequencing of this TCR beta chain was carried out in a study of T cells in Graves' hyperthyroidism and ophthalmopathy. At the level of the study: At the time of initial diagnosis and before any treatment, peripheral blood was collected. General observations from the study: Most expanded thyroid clonotypes above 0.001 recurred in blood. The model's output predicted ophthalmopathy at a median of roughly 6.9 months prior to onset.

This clonotype has a count of ten or more. Its cognate antigen is unknown. RNA transcripts were the template for amplifying TCR beta CDR3 regions. HTBI primers drove first-round RT-PCR of the TCR CDR3. TCRdb reprocessed the multiplex PCR reads with MiXCR, giving one entry per CDR3 protein. This table has roughly 240,000 distinct CDR3 sequences, around 25% appearing once. PBMCs came from more than 9 ml fresh peripheral blood. Sequencing input: blood. The sequence came from a woman aged 40-49 years with Graves' ophthalmopathy.

CDR3 DNA: TGTGCCAGCAGCTTACAGGGGGTTCGAAACACCATATATTTT. Its protein product is CASSLQGVRNTIYF. The V and J genes are TRBV7-2 and TRBJ1-3, with 7 bases identical to TRBD1. Germline V gene data show CDR1 as SGHTA and CDR2 as FQGNSA. This CDR3 region has 14 residues. Unmatched junction bases numbered 3, after V lost 2 bases and J lost 5 bases.